These T cell receptor beta chains were read from a single sample in a study of cytomegalovirus exposure and HLA in healthy donors. Assay used: immunoSEQ multiplex PCR; TCRdb lists only in-frame clones, some missing. The sample lists under 200,000 clones, approximately 78% occurring once. The sequenced material came from PBMCs. The receptors were gathered from a woman aged 18-30 years in good health and CMV-seronegative. Both conserved end residues are part of each CDR3. The D gene is left open where the match is weak. Rows give clone size only sometimes, using once, few, many, or a class for an expanded clone.

D gene: TRBD1
V gene: TRBV27
clone size: once
J gene: TRBJ1-5
CDR3 protein: CASSLRQGGQPQHF
CDR3 DNA: TGTGCCAGCAGTCTAAGACAGGGGGGTCAGCCCCAGCATTTT

D gene: TRBD2
V gene: TRBV28
clone size: -
J gene: TRBJ2-3
CDR3 protein: CAILGLGTDTQYF
CDR3 DNA: TGTGCCATCTTGGGACTAGGCACAGATACGCAGTATTTT

D gene: TRBD1
V gene: TRBV28
clone size: -
J gene: TRBJ1-5
CDR3 protein: CASSNPGQGFYSNQPQHF
CDR3 DNA: TGTGCCAGCAGTAATCCGGGACAGGGTTTCTATAGCAATCAGCCCCAGCATTTT

D gene: -
V gene: TRBV9
clone size: few
J gene: TRBJ2-7
CDR3 protein: CASSVGDSSYEQYF
CDR3 DNA: TGTGCCAGCAGCGTAGGGGACTCCTCCTACGAGCAGTACTTC

D gene: TRBD1
V gene: TRBV5-6
clone size: -
J gene: TRBJ2-7
CDR3 protein: CASRTSGGRYEQYF
CDR3 DNA: TGTGCCAGCAGAACCTCAGGGGGCCGCTACGAGCAGTACTTC

D gene: -
V gene: TRBV6-1
clone size: -
J gene: TRBJ1-2
CDR3 protein: CASRGLNYGYTF
CDR3 DNA: TGTGCCAGCAGGGGCTTGAACTATGGCTACACCTTC

D gene: TRBD1
V gene: TRBV11-3
clone size: -
J gene: TRBJ1-1
CDR3 protein: CASSPGGDRRAEAFF
CDR3 DNA: TGTGCCAGCAGCCCTGGGGGGGACAGGCGGGCTGAAGCTTTCTTT

D gene: TRBD1
V gene: TRBV6-1
clone size: -
J gene: TRBJ1-1
CDR3 protein: CASRTGGDTEAFF
CDR3 DNA: TGTGCCAGCAGAACAGGGGGTGACACTGAAGCTTTCTTT

D gene: -
V gene: TRBV9
clone size: -
J gene: TRBJ2-7
CDR3 protein: CASSVEGHGYEQYF
CDR3 DNA: TGTGCCAGCAGCGTAGAAGGACACGGGTACGAGCAGTACTTC

D gene: -
V gene: TRBV21-1
clone size: -
J gene: TRBJ1-1
CDR3 protein: CASSKPQGWNTEAFF
CDR3 DNA: TGTGCCAGCAGCAAACCACAGGGCTGGAACACTGAAGCTTTCTTT

D gene: -
V gene: TRBV14
clone size: -
J gene: TRBJ2-2
CDR3 protein: CASSQDPTPGYRAGELFF
CDR3 DNA: TGTGCCAGCAGCCAAGATCCCACTCCCGGGTATCGGGCCGGGGAGCTGTTTTTT

D gene: TRBD2
V gene: TRBV10-3
clone size: -
J gene: TRBJ2-1
CDR3 protein: CAISDPTYRTSDRFF
CDR3 DNA: TGTGCCATCAGTGACCCCACATATAGGACTAGCGACCGGTTCTTC

D gene: TRBD1
V gene: TRBV27
clone size: once
J gene: TRBJ1-5
CDR3 protein: CASKPGTAHQPQHF
CDR3 DNA: TGTGCCAGCAAACCTGGGACAGCTCATCAGCCCCAGCATTTT

D gene: TRBD1
V gene: TRBV28
clone size: -
J gene: TRBJ1-3
CDR3 protein: CASREDRELGNTIYF
CDR3 DNA: TGTGCCAGCAGAGAGGACAGGGAATTAGGAAACACCATATATTTT

D gene: -
V gene: TRBV6-1
clone size: -
J gene: TRBJ1-1
CDR3 protein: CASSSRANTEAFF
CDR3 DNA: TGTGCCAGCAGTTCGAGGGCGAACACTGAAGCTTTCTTT

D gene: -
V gene: TRBV18
clone size: -
J gene: TRBJ1-1
CDR3 protein: CASSPSTGDYTEAFF
CDR3 DNA: TGTGCCAGCTCACCGTCGACAGGCGACTACACTGAAGCTTTCTTT

D gene: TRBD2
V gene: TRBV10-1
clone size: few
J gene: TRBJ2-1
CDR3 protein: CASSELAGGDNEQFF
CDR3 DNA: TGCGCCAGCAGTGAGCTAGCGGGTGGTGACAATGAGCAGTTCTTC

D gene: TRBD2
V gene: TRBV7-2
clone size: -
J gene: TRBJ2-5
CDR3 protein: CASSLNGTSGEETQYF
CDR3 DNA: TGTGCCAGCAGCTTAAATGGGACTAGCGGGGAAGAGACCCAGTACTTC

D gene: TRBD2
V gene: TRBV4-2
clone size: -
J gene: TRBJ2-2
CDR3 protein: CASSQETGLAAYTGELFF
CDR3 DNA: TGTGCCAGCAGCCAAGAGACCGGACTAGCGGCATACACCGGGGAGCTGTTTTTT

D gene: TRBD1
V gene: TRBV6-6
clone size: -
J gene: TRBJ1-4
CDR3 protein: CASSSTGVGEKLFF
CDR3 DNA: TGTGCCAGCAGTTCGACAGGGGTCGGTGAAAAACTGTTTTTT

D gene: TRBD1
V gene: TRBV28
clone size: once
J gene: TRBJ1-2
CDR3 protein: CASRGQGSIYGYTF
CDR3 DNA: TGTGCCAGCAGGGGACAGGGTTCCATCTATGGCTACACCTTC

D gene: TRBD2
V gene: TRBV28
clone size: -
J gene: TRBJ2-1
CDR3 protein: CASSSPPGGGRALQFF
CDR3 DNA: TGTGCCAGCAGTTCACCGCCGGGGGGCGGGAGGGCACTACAGTTCTTC

D gene: TRBD1
V gene: TRBV5-8
clone size: -
J gene: TRBJ1-4
CDR3 protein: CASSLEGGGAATNEKLFF
CDR3 DNA: TGTGCCAGCAGCTTGGAAGGGGGCGGGGCTGCAACTAATGAAAAACTGTTTTTT

D gene: TRBD1
V gene: TRBV25-1
clone size: -
J gene: TRBJ1-2
CDR3 protein: CASTGQGAGRGYTF
CDR3 DNA: TGTGCCAGCACCGGACAGGGGGCCGGTAGGGGCTACACCTTC

D gene: -
V gene: TRBV30
clone size: -
J gene: TRBJ1-1
CDR3 protein: CAWRREMNTEAFF
CDR3 DNA: TGTGCCTGGAGAAGGGAGATGAACACTGAAGCTTTCTTT

D gene: -
V gene: TRBV7-8
clone size: -
J gene: TRBJ2-2
CDR3 protein: CASSGHRELFF
CDR3 DNA: TGTGCCAGCAGTGGGCATAGGGAGCTGTTTTTT

D gene: TRBD1
V gene: TRBV5-4
clone size: -
J gene: TRBJ1-2
CDR3 protein: CASSTPGTGNTGYTF
CDR3 DNA: TGTGCCAGCAGCACACCCGGGACAGGGAATACTGGCTACACCTTC

D gene: TRBD1
V gene: TRBV27
clone size: -
J gene: TRBJ1-5
CDR3 protein: CASRTGQGANQPQHF
CDR3 DNA: TGTGCCAGCAGGACCGGACAGGGGGCTAATCAGCCCCAGCATTTT

D gene: TRBD2
V gene: TRBV5-4
clone size: -
J gene: TRBJ2-1
CDR3 protein: CASSLRLAEYNEQFF
CDR3 DNA: TGTGCCAGCAGCTTGAGACTAGCGGAGTACAATGAGCAGTTCTTC

D gene: -
V gene: TRBV12-2
clone size: -
J gene: TRBJ2-1
CDR3 protein: CASRLGLAAYNEQFF
CDR3 DNA: TGTGCAAGTCGCTTAGGCCTAGCGGCCTACAATGAGCAGTTCTTC

D gene: -
V gene: TRBV27
clone size: -
J gene: TRBJ2-2
CDR3 protein: CASRDGVYTGELFF
CDR3 DNA: TGTGCCAGCAGAGACGGGGTCTACACCGGGGAGCTGTTTTTT

D gene: TRBD1
V gene: TRBV5-1
clone size: -
J gene: TRBJ1-1
CDR3 protein: CASSADTGVENTEAFF
CDR3 DNA: TGCGCCAGCAGCGCCGATACAGGGGTGGAGAACACTGAAGCTTTCTTT

D gene: -
V gene: TRBV4-3
clone size: -
J gene: TRBJ1-5
CDR3 protein: CASSPQVQGNQPQHF
CDR3 DNA: TGCGCCAGCAGCCCCCAGGTTCAGGGGAATCAGCCCCAGCATTTT

D gene: TRBD2
V gene: TRBV4-3
clone size: -
J gene: TRBJ2-1
CDR3 protein: CASSQDFAGGLPIIEQFF
CDR3 DNA: TGCGCCAGCAGCCAAGATTTTGCGGGAGGGCTCCCAATTATTGAGCAGTTCTTC

D gene: TRBD2
V gene: TRBV19
clone size: -
J gene: TRBJ2-1
CDR3 protein: CASRALALAGSSYNEQFF
CDR3 DNA: TGTGCCAGTAGAGCTTTAGCACTAGCGGGCAGCTCCTACAATGAGCAGTTCTTC

D gene: TRBD2
V gene: TRBV5-4
clone size: -
J gene: TRBJ2-2
CDR3 protein: CASSPYGGLRTGELFF
CDR3 DNA: TGTGCCAGCAGCCCCTACGGGGGGTTGAGGACCGGGGAGCTGTTTTTT

D gene: -
V gene: TRBV7-9
clone size: -
J gene: TRBJ2-3
CDR3 protein: CASSQQRVMTDTQYF
CDR3 DNA: TGTGCCAGCAGCCAACAGCGGGTAATGACAGATACGCAGTATTTT

D gene: TRBD2
V gene: TRBV6-6
clone size: -
J gene: TRBJ2-1
CDR3 protein: CASSQGLAGWNEQFF
CDR3 DNA: TGTGCCAGCAGCCAGGGACTAGCGGGTTGGAATGAGCAGTTCTTC

D gene: TRBD1
V gene: TRBV11-2
clone size: -
J gene: TRBJ1-6
CDR3 protein: CASSQPGQSSYNSPLHF
CDR3 DNA: TGTGCCAGCAGCCAGCCGGGACAGAGCTCCTATAATTCACCCCTCCACTTT

D gene: TRBD1
V gene: TRBV28
clone size: -
J gene: TRBJ1-3
CDR3 protein: CASSFRDRDTIYF
CDR3 DNA: TGTGCCAGCAGTTTCCGGGACAGGGACACCATATATTTT

D gene: -
V gene: TRBV2
clone size: -
J gene: TRBJ1-2
CDR3 protein: CASSSLRGQAAYGYTF
CDR3 DNA: TGTGCCAGCAGTTCCCTGAGGGGACAAGCGGCTTATGGCTACACCTTC

D gene: -
V gene: TRBV19
clone size: -
J gene: TRBJ2-5
CDR3 protein: CASSTQGIQETQYF
CDR3 DNA: TGTGCCAGTAGTACACAGGGAATCCAAGAGACCCAGTACTTC

D gene: -
V gene: TRBV19
clone size: -
J gene: TRBJ1-5
CDR3 protein: CASSILQGARNQPQHF
CDR3 DNA: TGTGCCAGTAGTATCCTACAGGGTGCACGCAATCAGCCCCAGCATTTT

D gene: -
V gene: TRBV7-2
clone size: -
J gene: TRBJ2-1
CDR3 protein: CASSDRSDVEQFF
CDR3 DNA: TGTGCCAGCAGCGACCGTAGCGACGTTGAGCAGTTCTTC

D gene: -
V gene: TRBV4-2
clone size: once
J gene: TRBJ1-5
CDR3 protein: CASSQGLGGNQPQHF
CDR3 DNA: TGTGCCAGCAGCCAAGGCCTCGGCGGAAATCAGCCCCAGCATTTT

D gene: TRBD2
V gene: TRBV7-2
clone size: -
J gene: TRBJ2-3
CDR3 protein: CASSSGLAGVGGTDTQYF
CDR3 DNA: TGTGCCAGCAGCTCGGGACTAGCGGGAGTTGGGGGCACAGATACGCAGTATTTT

D gene: TRBD2
V gene: TRBV19
clone size: -
J gene: TRBJ2-3
CDR3 protein: CASSPRDSGRTDTQYF
CDR3 DNA: TGTGCCAGTAGTCCCCGCGATAGCGGGAGGACAGATACGCAGTATTTT

D gene: -
V gene: TRBV6-5
clone size: -
J gene: TRBJ2-3
CDR3 protein: CASSYIGVSTDTQYF
CDR3 DNA: TGTGCCAGCAGTTACATAGGAGTCAGCACAGATACGCAGTATTTT

D gene: TRBD2
V gene: TRBV7-8
clone size: -
J gene: TRBJ2-7
CDR3 protein: CASSLFIAGGPWGEYF
CDR3 DNA: TGTGCCAGCAGCTTATTCATAGCGGGAGGGCCCTGGGGCGAATACTTC

D gene: -
V gene: TRBV28
clone size: -
J gene: TRBJ1-2
CDR3 protein: CASSPTGQGYTF
CDR3 DNA: TGTGCCAGCAGTCCTACAGGGCAGGGCTACACCTTC

D gene: -
V gene: TRBV7-8
clone size: -
J gene: TRBJ2-5
CDR3 protein: CASSDRGSLATQYF
CDR3 DNA: TGTGCCAGCAGCGACCGGGGCTCACTAGCGACCCAGTACTTC

D gene: -
V gene: TRBV5-1
clone size: -
J gene: TRBJ1-4
CDR3 protein: CASSLGGGAEKLFF
CDR3 DNA: TGCGCCAGCAGCTTGGGAGGGGGTGCGGAAAAACTGTTTTTT